The 9 T cell receptor beta chains listed next were all sequenced from one sample in a study of blood T cell repertoires in COVID-19. Using immunoSEQ multiplex PCR, the repertoire was profiled, and TCRdb retains in-frame clones only, with some absent. The data contain under 200,000 clones, over 80% of them seen just once; the ten biggest clones take up around 6.1%. Specimen: peripheral blood. The receptors here all came from a middle-aged woman with acute or convalescent COVID-19.

This clone occurred a few times. The chain recombines TRBV4-1 with TRBJ2-7, with TRBD2 identical over 9 bases. V dropped 4 bases and J dropped 5; count of bases not matched to a gene: 15. The CDR3 has 17 residues. CDR1 is MGHRA and CDR2 is YSYEKL in the germline V gene. The CDR3 DNA follows: TGCGCCAGCAGCCTCGTGGAGGGGCCGGGACTAGCCCACGAGCAGTACTTC. Its translation: CASSLVEGPGLAHEQYF.

This clone was seen ten or more times. In DNA form, the CDR3 reads TGTGCCAGCAGCCTCGGCCTGGCAGGGCACATGAACACTGAAGCTTTCTTT. Encoded protein: CASSLGLAGHMNTEAFF. The chain couples TRBV3-1 (or the pseudogene TRBV3-2) to TRBJ1-1; weak D call: TRBD1 (5 bases). The CDR3 totals 17 residues. Germline values: CDR1 LGHDT, CDR2 YNNKEL (reference sequence). Trimming pared 4 bases from V and 0 bases from J, leaving 18 bases between.

The rearrangement joins TRBV15 to TRBJ2-7; D uncertain. CDR1 LNHNV and CDR2 YYDKDF come from the germline V gene (reference sequence). Deletions cut 5 bases from V and 6 bases from J, with 11 bases between. The CDR3 extends over 12 amino acids. As DNA, the CDR3 is TGTGCCACCAGCTCGGGTTTCGGCGAGCAGTACTTC. It encodes CATSSGFGEQYF.

The gene calls are TRBV3-1 (or the pseudogene TRBV3-2) and TRBJ2-1; TRBD2 aligns across 8 bases. V was clipped by 4 bases and J by 0 bases; unmatched bases: 2. This CDR3 has 15 residues. Germline CDR1 is LGHDT and CDR2 is YNNKEL (reference sequence). This CDR3 reads CASSRLASSYNEQFF. The CDR3 DNA follows: TGTGCCAGCAGCCGACTAGCGAGCTCCTACAATGAGCAGTTCTTC.

The chain's CDR3 is CATGAATNEKLFF. In DNA, the CDR3 is TGTGCCACTGGGGCGGCAACTAATGAAAAACTGTTTTTT. The chain combines TRBV18 with TRBJ1-4, with a weak D call TRBD1 (5 bases). This CDR3 spans 13 amino acids. The germline V gene encodes CDR1 KGHSH and CDR2 LQKENI. Trimming removed 10 bases from V and 0 bases from J, with 9 bases in between.

V and J are TRBV5-1 and TRBJ2-1; 8 bases line up with TRBD2. Trimming took 4 bases from V and 5 from J; bases not matched to a gene: 11. The CDR3 length is 16 residues. The germline V gene encodes CDR1 SGHRS and CDR2 YFSETQ. CDR3 nucleotides: TGCGCCAGCAGCCCGGTCTCGGGGGGGTATGACAATGAGCAGTTCTTC. This translates into CASSPVSGGYDNEQFF.

The rearrangement uses TRBV4-1 and TRBJ1-1; 7 nucleotides agree with TRBD1. The V segment lost 3 bases and the J segment 7 bases; nucleotides outside the gene matches: 11. Germline values: CDR1 MGHRA, CDR2 YSYEKL. The CDR3 sequence is 15 residues long. The CDR3 sequence is CASSHHGTGEHEAFF. In DNA, the CDR3 is TGCGCCAGCAGCCACCACGGCACAGGGGAACATGAAGCTTTCTTT.

The chain couples TRBV5-4 to TRBJ1-1, with D perhaps matching TRBD1 (5 bases). V dropped 3 bases and J dropped 4 bases, with 13 bases sitting between them. The CDR3 spans 14 residues. Per germline, CDR1 SGHNT and CDR2 YYREEE (reference sequence). CDR3 in DNA: TGTGCCAGCAGCTCGGGTTGGGGGGGCACTGAAGCTTTCTTT. It specifies CASSSGWGGTEAFF.

The V call is TRBV3-1 (or the pseudogene TRBV3-2), the J call TRBJ1-4; TRBD1 is a possible D gene (6 bases). Per germline, CDR1 LGHDT and CDR2 YNNKEL (reference sequence). Trimming took 4 bases from V and 5 from J, leaving 8 bases between them. The CDR3 extends over 13 amino acids. The CDR3 spells CASSRTDNEKLFF. The CDR3 bases are TGTGCCAGCAGCCGGACAGACAATGAAAAACTGTTTTTT.